Listed here are 11 T cell receptor beta chains from one sample, sequenced in a study of beta chain features in type 1 diabetes. Findings and caveats of the study: There was a moderate but significant shortening of TCRB CDR3s in all four CD4+ subsets of Type 1 diabetes patients.

Expressed TCRB transcripts were sequenced, since all the RNA that had been isolated was reverse transcribed. The assay was immunoSEQ multiplex PCR, and TCRdb's table has in-frame clones only and misses some. Counted here are 310,000 or so clones, approximately 15% occurring once; the ten biggest clones make up 0.015% to 0.019%. Antigen specificity for these receptors is unknown. Input material: naive CD4+ T cells from blood. The source is a man in his late teens or twenties with type 1 diabetes.

As concerns this clone: This sample includes further DNA sequences coding for the same CDR3. J is TRBJ1-3 and V is TRBV30; the D is unclear. This CDR3 has 13 amino acids. Trimming shortened V by 2 bases and J by 0 bases, and 5 bases separated the two germline ends. Per germline, CDR1 GTSNPN and CDR2 SVGIG (reference sequence). CDR3 sequence reads: CAWSRGSGNTIYF. The CDR3 DNA reads as TGTGCCTGGAGTAGAGGCTCTGGAAACACCATATATTTT.

This clone was seen a handful of times. The chain links TRBV30 to TRBJ2-3, with a possible D match to TRBD2 (5 bases). The CDR3 loop spans 13 amino acids. From germline, CDR1 is GTSNPN and CDR2 SVGIG (reference sequence). Trimming pared 3 bases from V and 3 bases from J, leaving 10 bases between. CDR3 DNA sequence: TGTGCCTGGAGCCGGGGTGGAACAGATACGCAGTATTTT. This gives the protein CAWSRGGTDTQYF. Together with reference TRBV30 and TRBJ2-3, the CDR3 gives the full variable domain: SQTIHQWPATLVQPVGSPLSLECTVEGTSNPNLYWYRQAAGRGLQLLFYSVGIGQISSEVPQNLSASRPQDRQFILSSKKLLLSDSGFYLCAWSRGGTDTQYFGPGTRLTVL.

This clone was seen only a few times. The rearrangement joins TRBV2 to TRBJ2-7; no clear D gene. Trimming removed 7 bases at V and 7 bases at J, with 11 bases between. The germline V gene has CDR1 SNHLY and CDR2 FYNNEI. The CDR3 extends over 11 amino acids. The DNA for the CDR3 is TGTGCCAGCACGATGGCCTTGGAGCAGTACTTC. Translating it yields CASTMALEQYF.

This chain links TRBV6-1 with TRBJ2-7; 11 bases are a match to TRBD1. This CDR3 is 15 amino acids long. V was clipped by 2 bases and J by 3 bases; unmatched bases: 3. CDR1 is MNHNS and CDR2 is SASEGT in the germline V gene. In DNA form, the CDR3 reads TGTGCCAGCAGTGAACTGGGACAGGGGGACTACGAGCAGTACTTC. It translates to CASSELGQGDYEQYF.

The chain carries TRBV2 and TRBJ1-2; a weak D match, TRBD1 (6 bases). The CDR3 totals 14 residues. Germline V gene lookup returns CDR1 SNHLY and CDR2 FYNNEI. V lost 7 bases, J lost 8 bases, and 20 bases lay in between. CDR3 sequence: CASIGQSINGGYTF. CDR3 bases: TGTGCCAGCATCGGACAGTCTATCAACGGGGGCTACACCTTC.

V gene TRBV11-2 combines with J gene TRBJ2-7; 7 nucleotides agree with TRBD2. With 5 bases clipped from V and 3 bases from J, the junction kept 13 bases outside the gene matches. This CDR3 comprises 16 residues. Germline V gives CDR1 SGHAT, CDR2 FQNNGV. The CDR3, as DNA: TGTGCCAGCAGCCCGTTGGGGCGGGGGACGTTCTACGAGCAGTACTTC. Residues: CASSPLGRGTFYEQYF.

This sequence joins TRBV30 and TRBJ2-3; 13 nucleotides line up with TRBD2. The V gene end was trimmed by 0 bases and the J gene end by 7 bases; junction bases not matched to a gene: 16. This CDR3 spans 19 amino acids. The germline gives CDR1 GTSNPN, CDR2 SVGIG (reference sequence). The CDR3 bases are TGTGCCTGGAGTGTACTTCGTCGGACTAGCGGGGGCCCCACGAATACGCAGTATTTT. This encodes CAWSVLRRTSGGPTNTQYF.

This clone was seen a handful of times. The chain links TRBV7-2 to TRBJ2-3; D not resolved. The CDR3 sequence is 13 residues long. V was cut by 5 bases and J by 4 bases, with 10 bases left in between. Germline V lookup: CDR1 SGHTA, CDR2 FQGNSA. The CDR3 reads CASSAYSSDTQYF. In DNA form, the CDR3 reads TGTGCCAGCAGCGCCTATAGCTCAGATACGCAGTATTTT.

At least ten counts were recorded for this clone. J is TRBJ2-4 and V is TRBV11-2; 7 nucleotides agree with TRBD1. The CDR3 runs to 15 residues. CDR1 SGHAT and CDR2 FQNNGV come from the germline V gene. The V segment lost 7 bases and the J segment 0 bases; nucleotides outside the gene matches: 6. This CDR3 reads CASKDRELAKNIQYF. In DNA form, the CDR3 reads TGTGCCAGCAAAGACAGGGAACTAGCCAAAAACATTCAGTACTTC.

This clone was seen more than once but under ten times. The chain carries TRBV2 and TRBJ2-1; D perhaps matches TRBD2 (5 bases). From germline, CDR1 is SNHLY and CDR2 FYNNEI. The ends were cut back, 6 bases at V and 0 bases at J, with 12 bases in the middle. This CDR3 spans 15 amino acids. For the CDR3, the DNA is TGTGCCAGCAGGCTCGGACTTCTCTCCTACAATGAGCAGTTCTTC. Encoded protein: CASRLGLLSYNEQFF.

CDR3 DNA sequence: TGTGCCAGCAGCTTCTCTAGCGGGCGGTCCTACAATGAGCAGTTCTTC. Protein sequence: CASSFSSGRSYNEQFF. The genes are TRBV7-2 and TRBJ2-1; 8 nucleotides agree with TRBD2. V gave up 3 bases and J gave up 1 base; unmatched junction bases: 5. Looked up from germline, CDR1 is SGHTA and CDR2 is FQGNSA. The CDR3 has 16 residues.